This passage covers 14 T cell receptor beta chains from one sample sequenced in a study of blood T cell repertoires in COVID-19. Produced via immunoSEQ multiplex PCR; TCRdb's table is partial and in-frame only. The profile shows around 260,000 clones, 80% to 90% of them singletons. Material for sequencing was peripheral blood. The receptors stem from a woman aged 45-65 years who had recovered from COVID-19.

This clone has just a few counts. The chain combines TRBV27 with TRBJ2-5; 8 bases fit TRBD2. CDR1 MNHEY and CDR2 SMNVEV come from the germline V gene (reference sequence). The CDR3 totals 14 residues. The J segment lost 5 bases and the V segment lost 6 bases, leaving 8 bases of the junction unmatched. This chain's CDR3 is CASSESGSLETQYF. The CDR3 nucleotides read TGTGCCAGCAGCGAAAGCGGGAGCCTGGAGACCCAGTACTTC.

The chain joins TRBV19 to TRBJ1-1; a weak D match, TRBD1 (6 bases). The CDR3 is 13 residues long. Deletions cut 10 bases from V and 4 bases from J, with 16 bases between. Germline CDR1 is LNHDA and CDR2 is SQIVND (reference sequence). CDR3 nucleotide sequence: TGTGCCACAGGGGAGGGCGGACTCACTGAAGCTTTCTTT. As protein: CATGEGGLTEAFF.

The V gene is TRBV5-6, the J gene TRBJ2-7, with 11 bases identical to TRBD1. Trimming took 0 bases from V and 7 from J; bases not matched to a gene: 9. The CDR3 is 16 amino acids. Germline-derived CDR1 and CDR2 are SGHDT and YYEEEE. In DNA form, the CDR3 reads TGTGCCAGCAGCTTGGCTGGACAGGGGGCGCCTAGGGAGCAGTACTTC. It encodes CASSLAGQGAPREQYF. Full variable domain (remainder filled in from reference TRBV5-6 and TRBJ2-7): DAGVTQSPTHLIKTRGQQVTLRCSPKSGHDTVSWYQQALGQGPQFIFQYYEEEERQRGNFPDRFSGHQFPNYSSELNVNALLLGDSALYLCASSLAGQGAPREQYFGPGTRLTVT.

The chain carries TRBV27 and TRBJ2-3; a weak D match, TRBD2 (5 bases). The CDR3 extends over 15 amino acids. Germline assignment: CDR1 MNHEY and CDR2 SMNVEV (reference sequence). V was shortened by 11 bases and J by 0 bases, with 18 bases between the two germline ends. The CDR3 DNA follows: TGTGCCTCGAAACCGGGGTTCACTAGCACAGATACGCAGTATTTT. It is translated as CASKPGFTSTDTQYF.

The chain couples TRBV6-2 or TRBV6-3 to TRBJ2-5, with D perhaps matching TRBD1 (5 bases). The CDR3 is made up of 15 amino acids. Germline V gene sequence: CDR1 MNHEY, CDR2 SVGEGT. The V gene lost 0 bases and the J gene lost 4 bases, with 12 bases spanning the gap. The CDR3 region has the DNA TGTGCCAGCAGTTACTCGGGCAGGGAAGCAGAGACCCAGTACTTC. Translation: CASSYSGREAETQYF.

J is TRBJ2-1 and V is TRBV3-1 (or the pseudogene TRBV3-2); TRBD2 might be the D (7 bases). V was trimmed by 8 bases and J by 8 bases, leaving 16 bases between them. CDR1 and CDR2 (germline): LGHDT, YNNKEL (reference sequence). The CDR3 covers 13 residues. CDR3 nucleotide sequence: TGTGCCAGCCGATGGGGGGGCCAACATGAGCAGTTCTTC. Its protein is CASRWGGQHEQFF.

The genes are TRBV3-1 (or the pseudogene TRBV3-2) and TRBJ1-1; TRBD1 matches 10 bases. This CDR3 is 19 amino acids long. The V gene's germline CDR1 is LGHDT and CDR2 YNNKEL (reference sequence). Losses at the gene ends were 1 base for V and 0 bases for J; bases not matched to a gene: 11. The CDR3 reads CASSQVGGQGERVNTEAFF. As DNA, the CDR3 is TGTGCCAGCAGCCAAGTGGGAGGACAGGGGGAAAGGGTGAACACTGAAGCTTTCTTT.

This chain links TRBV27 with TRBJ1-2, with TRBD1 identical over 9 bases. Germline-derived CDR1 and CDR2 are MNHEY and SMNVEV (reference sequence). This CDR3 has 15 residues. J was trimmed by 8 bases and V by 1 base; bases with no gene match: 8. In nucleotides, the CDR3 is TGTGCCAGCAGTTTATTGGCCGGGACAGGGAGCGGCTACACCTTC. It yields the protein CASSLLAGTGSGYTF.

The chain has TRBV5-1 and TRBJ2-4, with 8 positions matching TRBD1. The CDR3 contains 16 residues. The junction had 13 bases not matched to a gene; V was cut back by 4 bases and J by 7 bases. CDR1 SGHRS and CDR2 YFSETQ come from the germline V gene. The DNA for the CDR3 is TGCGCCAGCAGCCCCCGGGGGTCAGGGGGCGAGAACATTCAGTACTTC. Translation gives CASSPRGSGGENIQYF.

The chain links TRBV7-8 to TRBJ1-4; D is ambiguous. The CDR3 length is 14 residues. V was trimmed by 5 bases and J by 7 bases, leaving 14 bases between them. CDR1 SGHVS and CDR2 FQNEAQ come from the germline V gene. CDR3 bases: TGTGCCAGCAGCGGTACAGTTACCACTGAAAAACTGTTTTTT. This translates into CASSGTVTTEKLFF.

The chain uses TRBV6-6 and TRBJ2-5; D may be TRBD2 (6 bases). The CDR3 sequence is 16 residues long. Trimming stripped 2 bases from V and 4 bases from J, with 17 bases between. Germline V lookup: CDR1 MNHNY, CDR2 SVGAGI (reference sequence). CDR3 in DNA: TGTGCCAGCAGTTACCCGCACCCGGGGACTGGAGAGACCCAGTACTTC. This gives the protein CASSYPHPGTGETQYF.

V usage is TRBV11-2 and J usage is TRBJ1-1; no reliable D call. This CDR3 has 16 residues. The V and J ends lost 5 bases and 0 bases respectively, with 16 bases between them. Germline CDR1 reads SGHAT; CDR2 reads FQNNGV. CDR3: CASSHSVLAMNTEAFF. Here the CDR3 DNA reads TGTGCCAGCAGCCACTCGGTCCTCGCCATGAACACTGAAGCTTTCTTT.

The V gene is TRBV19, the J gene TRBJ2-7, with 10 nucleotides matching TRBD1. The V and J ends lost 3 bases and 3 bases, in that order; junction bases with no gene match: 5. In germline, CDR1 is LNHDA, CDR2 SQIVND (reference sequence). This CDR3 is built from 15 residues. The CDR3 sequence: CASSIRDRGGYEQYF. The CDR3 nucleotides read TGTGCCAGTAGTATTCGGGACAGGGGCGGCTACGAGCAGTACTTC.

The chain carries TRBV6-5 and TRBJ1-3, with TRBD1 identical over 8 bases. Germline trimming cut 2 bases from V and 4 bases from J; bases unmatched to any gene: 4. Germline loops: CDR1 MNHEY, CDR2 SVGAGI. The length of the CDR3 is 15 residues. The CDR3 region is CASSYDRGAGNTIYF. The DNA for the CDR3 is TGTGCCAGCAGTTACGACAGGGGCGCGGGAAACACCATATATTTT.